This T cell receptor beta chain comes out of a study of cytomegalovirus exposure and HLA in healthy donors. As for the study in general: Later, an analysis reported that the 95 to 150 validation repertoires had used the same platform as the approximately 670 first-cohort repertoires.

As concerns this clone: Its target is unknown.

This table comes from immunoSEQ multiplex PCR, and its TCRdb copy is limited to in-frame clones, with some not included. This table has 60,000 to 90,000 clones, about 95% appearing once. General study results and limits: Most TCR sequences were uncommon, yet certain public TCRs appeared in many donors. Associated with cytomegalovirus, according to the listing, were 164 TCR beta chains. A later analysis found first-cohort TCR clusters tended to co-occur in the 120 or so validation repertoires.

Trimming took 6 bases from V and 2 from J; bases not matched to a gene: 14. Germline V gives CDR1 SQVTM, CDR2 ANQGSEA. The CDR3 covers 16 residues. This clonotype was obtained from a woman younger than 30 in good health and CMV-seronegative. The chain joins TRBV29-1 to TRBJ2-3, with TRBD1 identical over 7 bases. Sequenced input: PBMCs. The CDR3 reads CSVVSDREFHTDTQYF. The CDR3, as DNA: TGCAGCGTGGTTAGTGACAGGGAGTTTCACACAGATACGCAGTATTTT.